This T cell receptor (beta chain) was observed in a study of OX40 agonist ivuxolimab in advanced cancers. Study-level background: A mean age of roughly 66 years, range roughly 20 to 90, was recorded, and 70% to 85% were male. Overall study findings and caveats: Clonal expansion was seen in CD4+ and CD8+ blood T cells by week 6 at 0.1 to 3.0 mg/kg.

This clone was seen only once. The antigen is not known. V lost 1 base to trimming and J lost 5 bases, with 9 bases between them. The V gene's germline CDR1 is MGHRA and CDR2 YSYEKL. The CDR3 is made up of 13 amino acids. Sequencing used immunoSEQ multiplex PCR; TCRdb keeps in-frame clones, though not all of them. Of 72,000 or so clones listed, over 70% are singletons. This receptor was taken from an adult with an advanced solid tumor such as melanoma, head and neck, liver or kidney cancer. Sequences were derived from CD4+ or CD8+ T cells sorted from blood, sampled in a trial of the OX40 agonist ivuxolimab. The V gene is TRBV4-1, the J gene TRBJ2-7, with TRBD1 as a possible D gene (6 bases). CDR3 DNA sequence: TGCGCCAGCAGCCAAGTGGGGGCGGACGAGCAGTACTTC. Translated: CASSQVGADEQYF.